Listed here are 27 T cell receptor beta chains from one sample, sequenced in a study of memory CD4+ T cells and cytomegalovirus serostatus. The sort gate was single viable CD3+CD4+CD8-CD45RO+ cells for memory CD4+ T cells. TCRdb keeps only in-frame clones here, not all; method: immunoSEQ multiplex PCR. The table lists about 43,000 clones, 60% to 80% of them singletons, with under 0.7% in the top ten. Source material: memory CD4+ T cells from blood. Receptor source: an adult in good health and CMV-seronegative.

The J gene is TRBJ2-7, the V gene TRBV7-2; 8 positions match TRBD1. With V trimmed by 5 bases and J by 1 base, 7 bases remained unmatched. The CDR3 is 15 residues long. From germline, CDR1 is SGHTA and CDR2 FQGNSA. The CDR3 here is CASSPSGQVSYEQYF. For the CDR3, the DNA is TGTGCCAGCAGCCCGTCGGGACAGGTGTCCTACGAGCAGTACTTC.

The chain carries TRBV6-5 and TRBJ2-3, with D perhaps TRBD1 or TRBD2 (5 bases each). Per the germline V gene, CDR1 is MNHEY and CDR2 is SVGAGI. The ends were cut back, 6 bases at V and 1 base at J, with 14 bases in the middle. The CDR3 is 15 amino acids. CDR3 amino acids: CASRQVGAGTDTQYF. DNA of the CDR3: TGTGCCAGCAGGCAGGTCGGGGCTGGCACAGATACGCAGTATTTT.

This chain links TRBV5-1 with TRBJ1-2; the D gene is possibly TRBD1 (5 bases). CDR3 size: 15 residues. Germline CDR1 is SGHRS and CDR2 is YFSETQ. The V and J ends lost 2 bases and 2 bases respectively, with 13 bases between them. As DNA, the CDR3 is TGCGCCAGCAGCTTTGAGGCGGGACGGAACTATGGCTACACCTTC. This sequence encodes CASSFEAGRNYGYTF.

This clone occurred a few times. The V call is TRBV9, the J call TRBJ1-1; no reliable D call. The CDR3 runs to 14 residues. The germline gives CDR1 SGDLS, CDR2 YYNGEE. V was cut by 0 bases and J by 6 bases, with 12 bases left in between. The CDR3 loop is CASSVESKSAEAFF. The DNA for the CDR3 is TGTGCCAGCAGCGTAGAATCCAAGTCTGCTGAAGCTTTCTTT. Using reference TRBV9 and TRBJ1-1 for the parts outside the CDR3, the full variable domain is DSGVTQTPKHLITATGQRVTLRCSPRSGDLSVYWYQQSLDQGLQFLIQYYNGEERAKGNILERFSAQQFPDLHSELNLSSLELGDSALYFCASSVESKSAEAFFGQGTRLTVV.

This chain joins TRBV11-3 and TRBJ2-2; tentative D call: TRBD1 (6 bases). There are 14 residues in the CDR3. Germline V gives CDR1 SGHNT, CDR2 YENEEA. Trimming took off 0 bases at V and 8 bases at J, with 10 bases between the two ends. The CDR3: CASSLDGTSGELFF. The CDR3 coding sequence is TGTGCCAGCAGCTTAGATGGGACAAGTGGGGAGCTGTTTTTT.

This chain joins TRBV18 and TRBJ2-3; the D call may be TRBD1 or TRBD2 (5 bases each). Germline values: CDR1 KGHSH, CDR2 LQKENI. The CDR3 has 13 amino acids. The V gene lost 3 bases and the J gene lost 2 bases, with 6 bases spanning the gap. CDR3 loop: CASSPGTTDTQYF. Written as DNA, the CDR3 is TGTGCCAGCTCACCCGGGACCACAGATACGCAGTATTTT.

This clone appeared once. The chain couples TRBV27 to TRBJ1-2; D perhaps matches TRBD1 (6 bases). Germline V gene sequence: CDR1 MNHEY, CDR2 SMNVEV (reference sequence). V dropped 1 base and J dropped 8 bases, with 14 bases sitting between them. The CDR3 is 14 residues long. CDR3 region: CASSLFFSGGGYTF. CDR3 sequence (DNA): TGTGCCAGCAGTTTATTCTTTTCCGGGGGCGGCTACACCTTC.

This clone was seen only a few times. The chain combines TRBV21-1 with TRBJ1-4; the DNA was not used to check the table's D call, TRBD1. TRBV21-1 is given as a pseudogene. The CDR3 is made up of 15 amino acids. Here the CDR3 reads CASSVGTGGDEKLFF. In nucleotides, the CDR3 is TGTGCCAGCAGCGTTGGGACAGGGGGCGATGAAAAACTGTTTTTT.

The gene calls are TRBV6-5 and TRBJ1-5; D possibly corresponds to TRBD1 (5 bases). The germline V gene has CDR1 MNHEY and CDR2 SVGAGI. The V and J ends lost 4 bases and 1 base respectively, with 8 bases between them. CDR3 length equals 14 residues. The CDR3 loop reads CASSLSGSNQPQHF. DNA of the CDR3: TGTGCCAGCAGTTTATCAGGGAGCAATCAGCCCCAGCATTTT.

Only a few counts were recorded for this clone. The chain recombines TRBV18 with TRBJ2-1, with TRBD2 identical over 9 bases. Germline CDR1 is KGHSH and CDR2 is LQKENI. This CDR3 has 14 amino acids. J gave up 8 bases and V 3 bases, and 5 bases lay outside the gene matches. The chain's CDR3 is CASSPGGGAHEQFF. Written as DNA, the CDR3 is TGTGCCAGCTCACCGGGCGGGGGGGCTCATGAGCAGTTCTTC.

The chain joins TRBV10-3 to TRBJ2-5, with D unresolved. This CDR3 region has 16 residues. Trimming cost V 3 bases and J 5 bases, with 19 bases left between them. Germline values: CDR1 ENHRY, CDR2 SYGVKD. This CDR3 is CAISETIANLRETQYF. The CDR3 DNA is TGTGCCATCAGTGAAACCATAGCTAACCTCCGGGAGACCCAGTACTTC.

The J gene is TRBJ2-1, the V gene TRBV25-1; TRBD1 might be the D (5 bases). The CDR3 is made up of 13 amino acids. Germline CDR1 and CDR2: MGHDK and SYGVNS. V was shortened by 6 bases and J by 8 bases, with 14 bases between the two germline ends. This chain's CDR3 is CASSGQGGDEQFF. CDR3 sequence (DNA): TGTGCCAGCAGCGGTCAGGGTGGAGATGAGCAGTTCTTC.

This chain connects TRBV6-1 to TRBJ2-7; no clear D. The germline V gene has CDR1 MNHNS and CDR2 SASEGT. The CDR3 is 11 amino acids. V was clipped by 0 bases and J by 4 bases, with 1 base between them. The CDR3 nucleotides read TGTGCCAGCAGTGAAGCATACGAGCAGTACTTC. Its translation: CASSEAYEQYF.

This chain connects TRBV5-6 to TRBJ2-1; 9 nucleotides line up with TRBD2. J gave up 5 bases and V 3 bases, and 6 bases lay outside the gene matches. The V gene's germline CDR1 is SGHDT and CDR2 YYEEEE. The CDR3 sequence is 15 residues long. In DNA, the CDR3 is TGTGCCAGCAGCTATGCGGGGGGGATTCACAATGAGCAGTTCTTC. This translates into CASSYAGGIHNEQFF.

A word on this clone: At one end the junction does not follow the germline gene, possibly because of a read error. V is TRBV20-1 and J is TRBJ1-3; D is unresolved. In germline, CDR1 is DFQATT, CDR2 SNEGSKA (reference sequence). The CDR3 is made up of 11 amino acids. The CDR3 is CSPGVGDAYFF. The CDR3 DNA reads TGCAGCCCAGGAGTAGGAGACGCTTATTTTTTT.

The J gene is TRBJ1-3, the V gene TRBV10-3; D may be TRBD1 (5 bases). This CDR3 has 14 residues. V dropped 5 bases and J dropped 4 bases, with 12 bases sitting between them. Germline V lookup: CDR1 ENHRY, CDR2 SYGVKD. The CDR3 sequence: CAISLAGAGNTIYF. The CDR3 nucleotides are TGTGCCATCAGTTTGGCCGGGGCCGGAAACACCATATATTTT.

V is TRBV5-4 and J is TRBJ2-5; TRBD1 might be the D (6 bases). V was pared by 1 base and J by 4 bases, with 8 bases between. CDR3 length equals 13 residues. The V gene's germline CDR1 is SGHNT and CDR2 YYREEE (reference sequence). The CDR3 region is CASSLKGVETQYF. The DNA of the CDR3 is TGTGCCAGCAGCTTGAAGGGGGTAGAGACCCAGTACTTC.

CDR3 bases: TGTGCCAGCAGCCCGGACAGGGTCGATTGGGAGACCCAGTACTTC. Its protein product is CASSPDRVDWETQYF. The rearrangement uses TRBV11-1 and TRBJ2-5; 8 bases agree with TRBD1. After removal of 5 bases from V and 5 bases from J, the junction contained 10 bases not matched to a gene. The CDR3 sequence is 15 residues long. Germline V lookup: CDR1 SGHAT, CDR2 FQDESV (reference sequence).

This rearrangement joins TRBV11-3 to TRBJ2-7; unclear D gene. Germline loops: CDR1 SGHNT, CDR2 YENEEA. The length of the CDR3 is 16 residues. V lost 5 bases and J 5 bases, leaving 22 bases between the germline ends. CDR3 nucleotides: TGTGCCAGCAGCATAGTCGTCGAGGTGCAGAGCCACGAGCAGTACTTC. This sequence encodes CASSIVVEVQSHEQYF.

J is TRBJ2-7 and V is TRBV7-2; TRBD2 matches at 8 bases. V lost 5 bases, J lost 2 bases, and 5 bases stayed unmatched. The CDR3 totals 14 residues. Germline CDR1 SGHTA, CDR2 FQGNSA. CDR3 DNA sequence: TGTGCCAGCAGCCCGGGACTAGTGGCCTACGAGCAGTACTTC. It codes for CASSPGLVAYEQYF.

About this clone: This specimen includes other DNA sequences encoding the same CDR3. Here the CDR3 reads CASSLGTGGSEKLFF. The DNA for the CDR3 is TGCGCCAGCAGCTTGGGGACCGGGGGGAGTGAAAAACTGTTTTTT. The chain uses TRBV5-1 and TRBJ1-4; a possible D gene is TRBD1 (5 bases). The CDR3 is made up of 15 amino acids. Germline CDR1 reads SGHRS; CDR2 reads YFSETQ. Trimming removed 0 bases at V and 7 bases at J, with 13 bases between.

The chain recombines TRBV5-6 with TRBJ1-1, with D unresolved. The length of the CDR3 is 14 residues. Trimming cost V 0 bases and J 0 bases, with 6 bases left between them. Germline values: CDR1 SGHDT, CDR2 YYEEEE. CDR3 amino acids: CASSLGAVNTEAFF. DNA for the CDR3: TGTGCCAGCAGCTTGGGGGCAGTGAACACTGAAGCTTTCTTT.

The sample holds one count of this clone. This chain uses TRBV18 with TRBJ2-7, with 11 bases aligning to TRBD2. V trimming: 3 bases; J trimming: 4 bases; junction bases outside the gene matches: 5. The CDR3 is 15 residues long. Germline loops: CDR1 KGHSH, CDR2 LQKENI. CDR3 sequence: CASSPTSGDGYEQYF. The CDR3 DNA reads as TGTGCCAGCTCACCGACTAGCGGGGATGGGTACGAGCAGTACTTC.

This sequence joins TRBV6-1 and TRBJ1-2; a possible D gene is TRBD1 (6 bases). Germline V gene sequence: CDR1 MNHNS, CDR2 SASEGT. The CDR3 runs 15 residues. V lost 7 bases and J lost 6, with 21 bases in between. The CDR3 DNA sequence: TGTGCCAGCATTGGTGCCCGGGGGGCGAGGGATGGCTACACCTTC. It specifies CASIGARGARDGYTF.

V usage is TRBV18 and J usage is TRBJ2-7, with D tentatively TRBD1 (5 bases). The CDR3 spans 16 residues. Looked up from germline, CDR1 is KGHSH and CDR2 is LQKENI. V was cut by 0 bases and J by 0 bases, with 12 bases left in between. CDR3 in DNA: TGTGCCAGCTCACCACCTGTTGGACAAAGCTCCTACGAGCAGTACTTC. It yields the protein CASSPPVGQSSYEQYF.

This clone was seen a few times. V and J are TRBV19 and TRBJ1-1, with a tentative D call TRBD1 (6 bases). Germline V gene data show CDR1 as LNHDA and CDR2 as SQIVND (reference sequence). The CDR3 length is 14 residues. Trimming stripped 6 bases from V and 0 bases from J, with 11 bases between. DNA of the CDR3: TGTGCCAGTAGAAAACAGGGTGTGAACACTGAAGCTTTCTTT. Translation gives CASRKQGVNTEAFF.

V gene TRBV2 combines with J gene TRBJ2-1; 7 positions match TRBD1. V shed 5 bases, J shed 10 bases, and the junction held 5 bases outside the gene matches. CDR1 and CDR2 from the germline V gene are SNHLY and FYNNEI. The CDR3 length is 12 residues. CDR3 bases: TGTGCCAGCAGTCTACAGGACAGGGAGCAGTTCTTC. The encoded protein is CASSLQDREQFF.